A single T cell receptor beta chain is shown here with its context. Its antigen is not identified. This specimen belongs to a study of T-cell memory formation after mild COVID-19. The study, taken as a whole, reports: Contracting CD4+ clones were located mainly in CM and EM, and CD8+ clones in EMRA.

TCRdb reprocessed the 5' RACE reads with MiXCR, giving one entry per CDR3 protein. There are 450,000 to 650,000 distinct CDR3 sequences in the sample; roughly a fifth occur only once, and approximately 8% lies in the top ten. Sequenced: PBMCs or a T cell subset sorted from them (not recorded which). This clonotype was obtained from an adult woman who had mild COVID-19 (a few samples of this study predate the infection). Cell type and time point are not known.

The CDR3 protein is CATASGAVLTEGYTF. CDR3 nucleotides: TGTGCCACAGCGTCCGGGGCGGTCCTAACGGAGGGCTACACCTTC. The chain carries TRBV12-3 or TRBV12-4 and TRBJ1-2; D might be TRBD1 (5 bases). Between the trimmed V and J ends, which lost 10 bases and 8 bases, there was a span of 26 bases. The CDR3 runs 15 residues.